The clone carrying this T cell receptor beta chain was observed a few times. Germline assignment: CDR1 LGHNA and CDR2 YSLEER. The CDR3 loop spans 10 amino acids. Trimming removed 8 bases at V and 8 bases at J, with 6 bases between. These data belong to a study of T cells in Graves' hyperthyroidism and ophthalmopathy. The CDR3 regions of TCR beta were amplified from RNA transcripts. The HTBI primer set drove a first-round RT-PCR of the TCR CDR3. MiXCR, applied by TCRdb to the multiplex PCR reads, yields one record per CDR3 protein. The sample yields nearly 600,000 distinct CDR3 sequences, 13% to 15% seen once.

The genes are TRBV4-3 and TRBJ1-4, with D unresolved. Specimen: blood. The receptor's source is a woman aged 18-29 years with Graves' ophthalmopathy. The CDR3, as DNA: TGCGCCAGCGGAGAGGAAAAACTGTTTTTT. This translates into CASGEEKLFF.